These 15 T cell receptor delta chains were all obtained from the same sample, sequenced in a study of γδ T cells in repeated Plasmodium falciparum infection. Flow sorting of PBMC yielded separate Vgamma9/Vdelta2+ and Vdelta2-negative gammadelta T cell populations for bulk repertoire analysis. TCRdb fed the multiplex PCR reads to CATT. Counted here are tens of thousands of delta-chain clones, approximately 1.5% occurring once; the ten biggest clones make up 15%. The sample was gamma-delta T cells from blood. These receptors were taken from a pool of human donors (malaria-infected and uninfected, not separated).

This clone appeared a few times. The protein TCRdb gives is from a much larger clone and does not agree with this DNA's translation at residue 12, likely a read error; the protein shown here comes from the DNA. No J gene was named, though the V gene is TRDV1. Germline CDR1 TSWWSYY, CDR2 QGS. This CDR3 comprises 14 residues. CDR3 DNA: TGTGCTCTTGTGATTTCCGTCTTCACCGATAAACCCATCTTT. Translation: CALVISVFTDKPIF.

This clone has more than one count but fewer than ten. A far larger clone is just one base off, so this is likely a read error. The same CDR3 is also encoded by other DNA sequences in this sample. The chain carries TRDV1 and TRDJ1; 9 positions match TRDD3. The CDR3 has 25 amino acids. CDR1 and CDR2 (germline): TSWWSYY, QGS. The CDR3 sequence: CALGEAGLHLGDEVRRPLYTDKLIF. Here the CDR3 DNA reads TGTGCTCTTGGGGAAGCGGGCCTACACCTGGGGGATGAAGTGAGGAGGCCATTGTACACAGATAAACTCATCTTT.

This clone has a count of ten or more. Other DNA sequences of this sample code for an identical CDR3. J is TRDJ1 and V is TRDV1; possibly TRDD2 for D (7 bases). The CDR3 contains 19 residues. Between the trimmed V and J ends, which lost 5 bases and 8 bases, there was a span of 33 bases. Germline loops: CDR1 TSWWSYY, CDR2 QGS. The CDR3 here is CALGPPFLGHRNIPLKLIF. CDR3 nucleotide sequence: TGTGCTCTTGGGCCGCCCTTCCTCGGGCACCGAAATATTCCCTTAAAACTCATCTTT.

There are many counts of this clone. TCRdb's entry gives the protein of a much larger clone, which mismatches this DNA's translation at residue 11, likely from a read error; the protein reported here is translated from the DNA. The chain joins TRDV1 to TRDJ1, with 7 bases lining up with TRDD3. From germline, CDR1 is TSWWSYY and CDR2 QGS. CDR3 length equals 17 residues. The CDR3 sequence: CALGDRGGIQRTDKLTF. The CDR3 bases are TGTGCTCTTGGCGACCGAGGAGGGATACAAAGGACCGATAAACTCACCTTT.

Notes on this clone: The mismatch at residue 11 between this DNA's translation and the TCRdb protein of a much larger clone likely reflects a read error; the protein shown is translated from the DNA. The gene calls are TRDV2 and TRDJ1; TRDD3 agrees at 10 bases. TCRdb supplies no J gene; here it was assigned by aligning the nucleotide sequence to germline. Germline loops: CDR1 GEAIGNYY, CDR2 EKD. The CDR3 loop spans 17 amino acids. V was clipped by 0 bases and J by 2 bases; unmatched bases: 8. The CDR3 is CACDTGIGGYTTDKLIF. In DNA, the CDR3 is TGTGCCTGTGACACCGGAATTGGGGGATACACGACCGATAAACTCATCTTT.

About this clone: The protein that TCRdb holds for this DNA derives from a much larger clone and differs from the translated DNA at residue 7, which likely indicates a read error; the protein shown here is translated from the DNA. J is TRDJ1 and V is TRDV1, with D unclear. TCRdb is silent on the J gene; assignment here came from matching the DNA to germline. CDR1 is TSWWSYY and CDR2 is QGS in the germline V gene. The V end lost 8 bases, the J end lost 3 bases, and 22 bases lay between the germline ends. This CDR3 contains 16 residues. The CDR3 sequence: CALLTAIRSSADKLIF. The CDR3 DNA follows: TGTGCTCTTCTGACCGCAATAAGGAGTTCGGCCGATAAACTCATCTTT.

This clone was counted a few times. TCRdb attributes to this sequence the protein of a much larger clone, which differs from the DNA translation at residue 7; a read error is likely, and the protein displayed is translated from the DNA. V gene TRDV3 combines with J gene TRDJ2; the D is unclear. With 4 bases removed from V and 6 bases from J, the gap between germline ends came to 36 bases. There are 20 residues in the CDR3. The V gene's germline CDR1 is TVYSNPD and CDR2 GDNSRS (reference sequence). The CDR3 nucleotides are TGTGCCTCCTATTCACCAGCTGCTGGATTTATCAGAAGTCTGGCAGCACAACTCTTCTTT. It translates to CASYSPAAGFIRSLAAQLFF.

This clone has a handful of counts. A read error likely explains why the TCRdb protein, taken from a much larger clone, differs from this DNA's translation at residue 16; the protein shown is translated from the DNA. The V and J genes are TRDV1 and TRDJ1; 11 nucleotides line up with TRDD3. The J gene, missing from TCRdb, was assigned here through DNA to germline matching. With 0 bases clipped from V and 4 bases from J, the junction kept 16 bases outside the gene matches. The length of the CDR3 is 20 residues. Germline V gene lookup returns CDR1 TSWWSYY and CDR2 QGS. The CDR3 protein is CALGELRLFWMGDTFDKLIF. The CDR3 DNA is TGTGCTCTTGGGGAACTTCGCCTGTTCTGGATGGGGGATACGTTCGATAAACTCATCTTT.

The sample holds many counts of this clone. TCRdb attributes to this sequence the protein of a much larger clone, which differs from the DNA translation at residue 5; a read error is likely, and the protein displayed is translated from the DNA. V gene TRDV1 combines with J gene TRDJ1, with 8 bases fitting TRDD3. This CDR3 spans 26 amino acids. The germline gives CDR1 TSWWSYY, CDR2 QGS. V was pared by 4 bases and J by 0 bases, with 37 bases of the junction left unmatched. The CDR3 loop is CALGGLCFLSSSLAATGGEYTDKLIF. The CDR3 nucleotides are TGTGCTCTTGGGGGACTCTGTTTCCTGTCATCTTCCTTAGCGGCTACTGGGGGCGAGTACACCGATAAACTCATCTTT.

This clone was seen many times. The same CDR3 is also encoded by other DNA sequences in this sample. This sequence joins TRDV1 and TRDJ1; the D gene is possibly TRDD2 (5 bases). V lost 2 bases to trimming and J lost 0 bases, with 25 bases between them. This CDR3 comprises 20 residues. Germline assignment: CDR1 TSWWSYY and CDR2 QGS. CDR3 nucleotides: TGTGCTCTTGGGGAATTACCTACCCCTTTGCCTTCGGCCTACACCGATAAACTCATCTTT. Protein product: CALGELPTPLPSAYTDKLIF.

A few counts support this clone. One base separates it from a far larger clone, so it is likely a read error. Additional DNA sequences in this sample encode the identical CDR3. CDR3 in amino acids: CAYRSAHWGIQFRADKLIF. Written as DNA, the CDR3 is TGTGCTTATAGAAGCGCGCACTGGGGGATACAATTTAGGGCCGATAAACTCATCTTT. This chain uses TRAV38-2/DV8 with TRDJ1; 12 bases are shared with TRDD3. TCRdb records no J gene; here it was assigned by comparing the DNA to germline. The CDR3 runs to 19 residues. CDR1 TSESDYY and CDR2 QEAYKQQN come from the germline V gene.

This clone has ten or more counts. The V and J genes are TRDV1 and TRDJ1, with 12 bases matching TRDD3. The CDR3 extends over 19 amino acids. The trim removed 2 bases at V and 3 bases at J, leaving 13 bases unmatched. Germline V gene data show CDR1 as TSWWSYY and CDR2 as QGS. The CDR3 spells CALGEVGRGWGIRPDKLIF. CDR3 nucleotide sequence: TGTGCTCTTGGGGAAGTGGGCCGGGGCTGGGGGATACGTCCCGATAAACTCATCTTT.

This clone was detected a few times. TCRdb has a much larger clone's protein, which differs at residue 15 from the translation of this DNA, likely because of a read error; what is shown is the protein translated from the DNA. The chain uses TRDV2 and TRDJ3; 10 bases line up with TRDD3. The germline V gene has CDR1 GEAIGNYY and CDR2 EKD. The CDR3 covers 21 residues. CDR3 sequence (DNA): TGTGCCTGTGACACCGGCGGGCTACTGGGGGATCGCGCCTGGGTCACCCGACAGATGTTTTTC. This codes for CACDTGGLLGDRAWVTRQMFF.

Here the CDR3 reads CASTASLIVENTDKLIF. In nucleotides, the CDR3 is TGTGCCTCCACGGCCTCATTAATCGTAGAAAACACCGATAAACTCATCTTT. This chain connects TRDV3 to TRDJ1; D remains unclear. The CDR3 runs 17 residues. V lost 4 bases and J 0 bases, leaving 24 bases between the germline ends. From germline, CDR1 is TVYSNPD and CDR2 GDNSRS (reference sequence).

This clone occurred a few times. TCRdb records a much larger clone's protein for this DNA, with a difference at residue 7 that likely arises from a read error; the protein given is the translation of the DNA. The chain uses TRDV3 and TRDJ1; 7 positions agree with TRDD3. Trimming cost V 2 bases and J 0 bases; bases outside gene matches: 24. The CDR3 loop spans 20 amino acids. Germline V CDR1 and CDR2: TVYSNPD, GDNSRS (reference sequence). The CDR3 DNA is TGTGCCTTTTGCTGTCCTGCCCCGTGGAGGTGGGGGAGAAACACCGATAAACTCATCTTT. This encodes CAFCCPAPWRWGRNTDKLIF.